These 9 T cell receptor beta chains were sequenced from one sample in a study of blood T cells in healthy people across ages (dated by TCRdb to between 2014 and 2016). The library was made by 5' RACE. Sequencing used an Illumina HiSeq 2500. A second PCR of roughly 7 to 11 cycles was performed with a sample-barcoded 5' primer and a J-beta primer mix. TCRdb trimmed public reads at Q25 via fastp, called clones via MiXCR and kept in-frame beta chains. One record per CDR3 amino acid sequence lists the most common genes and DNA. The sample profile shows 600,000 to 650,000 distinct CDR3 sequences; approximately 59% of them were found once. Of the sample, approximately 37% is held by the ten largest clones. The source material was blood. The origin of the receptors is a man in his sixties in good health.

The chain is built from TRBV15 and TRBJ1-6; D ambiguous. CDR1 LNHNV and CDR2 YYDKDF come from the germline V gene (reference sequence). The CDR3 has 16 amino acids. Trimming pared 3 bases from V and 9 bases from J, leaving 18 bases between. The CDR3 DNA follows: TGTGCCACCAGCAGGAACGAAAGGAGCTCGGGTTCACCCCTCCACTTT. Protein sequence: CATSRNERSSGSPLHF.

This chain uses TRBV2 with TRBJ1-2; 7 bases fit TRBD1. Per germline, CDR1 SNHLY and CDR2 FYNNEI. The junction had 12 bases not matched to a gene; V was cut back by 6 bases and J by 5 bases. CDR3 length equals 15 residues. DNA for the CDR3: TGTGCCAGCAGCTTTGGACAGGCGAGCCTTTATGGCTACACCTTC. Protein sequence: CASSFGQASLYGYTF.

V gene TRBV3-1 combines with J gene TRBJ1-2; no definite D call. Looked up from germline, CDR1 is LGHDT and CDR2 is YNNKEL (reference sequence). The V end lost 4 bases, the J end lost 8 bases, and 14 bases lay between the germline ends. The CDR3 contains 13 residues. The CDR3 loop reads CASSLDSPRGYTF. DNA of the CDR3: TGTGCCAGCAGCCTGGACTCACCGAGGGGCTACACCTTC.

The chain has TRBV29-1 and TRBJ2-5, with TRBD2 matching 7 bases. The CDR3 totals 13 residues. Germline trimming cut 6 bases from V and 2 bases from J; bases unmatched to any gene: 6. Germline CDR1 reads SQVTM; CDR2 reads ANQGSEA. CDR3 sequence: CSVGTTRQETQYF. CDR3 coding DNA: TGCAGCGTGGGGACTACCCGGCAAGAGACCCAGTACTTC.

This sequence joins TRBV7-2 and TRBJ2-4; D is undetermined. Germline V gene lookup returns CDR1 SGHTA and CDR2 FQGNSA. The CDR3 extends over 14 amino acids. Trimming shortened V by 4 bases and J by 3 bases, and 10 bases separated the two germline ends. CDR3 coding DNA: TGTGCCAGCAGCTCCGGGTCCAACAAAAACATTCAGTACTTC. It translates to CASSSGSNKNIQYF.

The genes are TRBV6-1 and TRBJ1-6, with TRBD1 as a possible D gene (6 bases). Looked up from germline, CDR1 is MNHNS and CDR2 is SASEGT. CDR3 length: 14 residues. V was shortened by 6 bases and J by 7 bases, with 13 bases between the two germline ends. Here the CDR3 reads CASRRGQDNSPLHF. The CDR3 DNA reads TGTGCCAGCAGGCGGGGGCAGGACAATTCACCCCTCCACTTT.

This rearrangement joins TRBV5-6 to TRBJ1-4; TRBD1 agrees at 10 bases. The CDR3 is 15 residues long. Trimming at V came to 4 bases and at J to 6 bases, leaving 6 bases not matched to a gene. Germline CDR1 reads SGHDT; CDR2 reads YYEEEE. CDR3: CASSLRTGGYEKLFF. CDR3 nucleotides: TGTGCCAGCAGCCTCCGGACAGGGGGGTATGAAAAACTGTTTTTT. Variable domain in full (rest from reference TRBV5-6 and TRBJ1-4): DAGVTQSPTHLIKTRGQQVTLRCSPKSGHDTVSWYQQALGQGPQFIFQYYEEEERQRGNFPDRFSGHQFPNYSSELNVNALLLGDSALYLCASSLRTGGYEKLFFGSGTQLSVL.

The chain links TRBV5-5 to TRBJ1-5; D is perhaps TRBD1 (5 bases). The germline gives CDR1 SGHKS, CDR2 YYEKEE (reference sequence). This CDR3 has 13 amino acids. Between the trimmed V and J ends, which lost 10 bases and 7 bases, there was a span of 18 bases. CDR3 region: CADSLASGQPQHF. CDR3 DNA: TGTGCCGACAGCTTGGCTAGCGGGCAGCCCCAGCATTTT.

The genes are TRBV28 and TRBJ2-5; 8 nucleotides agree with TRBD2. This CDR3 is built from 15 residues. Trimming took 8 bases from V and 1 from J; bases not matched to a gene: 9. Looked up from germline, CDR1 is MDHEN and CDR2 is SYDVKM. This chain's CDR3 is CASRRGGSSQETQYF. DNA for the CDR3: TGTGCCAGCCGCCGGGGGGGATCATCCCAAGAGACCCAGTACTTC.